These 21 T cell receptor beta chains came from one sample sequenced in a study of shared clonotypes between healthy human individuals. TCRdb keeps only in-frame clones here, not all; method: immunoSEQ multiplex PCR. The table lists 400,000 to 600,000 clones, about 96% of them singletons. Sequenced input: naive CD4+ T cells sorted from blood. As to subset: CD45RA+ positively selected. The receptors originated from a woman in her thirties in good health.

V and J are TRBV19 and TRBJ1-5; possible D gene TRBD1, 5 bases. The germline V gene has CDR1 LNHDA and CDR2 SQIVND (reference sequence). The CDR3 runs 15 residues. Trimming removed 4 bases from V and 3 bases from J, with 13 bases in between. The CDR3 reads CASSTQTETNQPQHF. As DNA, the CDR3 is TGTGCCAGTAGTACGCAGACAGAGACCAATCAGCCCCAGCATTTT.

This clone was seen just once. The rearrangement uses TRBV4-1 and TRBJ2-2; no reliable D call. Trimming shortened V by 1 base and J by 4 bases, and 13 bases separated the two germline ends. Germline V gene data show CDR1 as MGHRA and CDR2 as YSYEKL. The CDR3 is 16 amino acids. The CDR3 DNA is TGCGCCAGCAGCCAAGTATTTCGTTCGGGCACCGGGGAGCTGTTTTTT. This translates into CASSQVFRSGTGELFF.

The chain employs TRBV6-1 and TRBJ2-6; D unclear. The CDR3 spans 15 residues. From germline, CDR1 is MNHNS and CDR2 SASEGT. Trimming cost V 4 bases and J 0 bases, with 7 bases left between them. The CDR3, as DNA: TGTGCCAGCAGTGGGGCAGACTCTGGGGCCAACGTCCTGACTTTC. This translates into CASSGADSGANVLTF.

The chain has TRBV2 and TRBJ1-1; TRBD1 agrees at 8 bases. In germline, CDR1 is SNHLY, CDR2 FYNNEI. The trim removed 6 bases at V and 4 bases at J, leaving 4 bases unmatched. The CDR3 is 13 amino acids. The CDR3 here is CASSVDRVTEAFF. The DNA of the CDR3 is TGTGCCAGCAGCGTGGACAGGGTCACTGAAGCTTTCTTT.

The rearrangement joins TRBV2 to TRBJ1-5, with D hard to call. V dropped 7 bases and J dropped 5 bases, with 15 bases sitting between them. The CDR3 length is 14 residues. The germline gives CDR1 SNHLY, CDR2 FYNNEI. The CDR3 nucleotides read TGTGCCAGCAATGGCCAGGATGTGCATCAGCCCCAGCATTTT. This codes for CASNGQDVHQPQHF. Using reference TRBV2 and TRBJ1-5 for the parts outside the CDR3, the full variable domain is EPEVTQTPSHQVTQMGQEVILRCVPISNHLYFYWYRQILGQKVEFLVSFYNNEISEKSEIFDDQFSVERPDGSNFTLKIRSTKLEDSAMYFCASNGQDVHQPQHFGDGTRLSIL.

The table lists this clone with a count of one. The chain has TRBV11-2 and TRBJ2-1; D might be TRBD2 (5 bases). The CDR3 sequence is 16 residues long. The V end was cut by 6 bases, the J end by 2 bases, with 17 bases between. The germline V gene has CDR1 SGHAT and CDR2 FQNNGV. The CDR3 nucleotides are TGTGCCAGCAGTATTGTGGGTAGCGCTACCTACAATGAGCAGTTCTTC. Amino acids: CASSIVGSATYNEQFF.

The chain has TRBV5-6 and TRBJ2-2; D not resolved. Per the germline V gene, CDR1 is SGHDT and CDR2 is YYEEEE. This CDR3 has 14 amino acids. V was trimmed by 0 bases and J by 3 bases, leaving 6 bases between them. This chain's CDR3 is CASSLGGHTGELFF. The CDR3 DNA sequence: TGTGCCAGCAGCTTGGGGGGTCACACCGGGGAGCTGTTTTTT.

The V and J genes are TRBV7-8 and TRBJ1-2; 11 bases align to TRBD1. With V trimmed by 4 bases and J by 5 bases, 9 bases remained unmatched. There are 16 residues in the CDR3. The germline gives CDR1 SGHVS, CDR2 FQNEAQ. CDR3 in DNA: TGTGCCAGCAGCTCACGGAGGGACAGGGGGTTTTATGGCTACACCTTC. It yields the protein CASSSRRDRGFYGYTF.

This clone has only a few counts. The rearrangement joins TRBV28 to TRBJ1-2; D unresolved. Per germline, CDR1 MDHEN and CDR2 SYDVKM. The CDR3 contains 12 residues. Trimming cost V 7 bases and J 7 bases, with 13 bases left between them. The CDR3 spells CASTVTPGGYTF. DNA for the CDR3: TGTGCCAGCACCGTGACACCAGGTGGCTACACCTTC.

This clone came up once. The chain recombines TRBV5-1 with TRBJ1-5; possibly TRBD1 for D (5 bases). The CDR3 contains 13 residues. Germline V gene sequence: CDR1 SGHRS, CDR2 YFSETQ. Trimming left V 3 bases short and J 4 bases short, with 8 bases between. The CDR3 protein is CASSYGANQPQHF. Here the CDR3 DNA reads TGCGCCAGCAGCTACGGGGCAAATCAGCCCCAGCATTTT.

The chain recombines TRBV4-1 with TRBJ2-3, with unresolved D. Trimming removed 2 bases at V and 4 bases at J, with 10 bases between. CDR1 and CDR2 from the germline V gene are MGHRA and YSYEKL. The CDR3 is 14 residues long. The CDR3 loop reads CASSQLLDPDTQYF. The CDR3, as DNA: TGCGCCAGCAGCCAATTATTAGATCCAGATACGCAGTATTTT.

The chain recombines TRBV27 with TRBJ1-6, with D hard to call. V was clipped by 5 bases and J by 6 bases, with 5 bases between them. This CDR3 is 12 amino acids long. Germline CDR1 reads MNHEY; CDR2 reads SMNVEV (reference sequence). The CDR3, as DNA: TGTGCCAGCAGTCGCCCTAATTCACCCCTCCACTTT. Translated: CASSRPNSPLHF.

The chain joins TRBV5-1 to TRBJ2-1, with D perhaps TRBD2 (5 bases). CDR3 size: 14 residues. Per germline, CDR1 SGHRS and CDR2 YFSETQ. V lost 0 bases to trimming and J lost 6 bases, with 10 bases between them. CDR3: CASSLGLASNEQFF. The CDR3 nucleotides read TGCGCCAGCAGCTTGGGGCTAGCTTCCAATGAGCAGTTCTTC. The variable domain in full, with the rest retrieved from reference TRBV5-1 and TRBJ2-1, is KAGVTQTPRYLIKTRGQQVTLSCSPISGHRSVSWYQQTPGQGLQFLFEYFSETQRNKGNFPGRFSGRQFSNSRSEMNVSTLELGDSALYLCASSLGLASNEQFFGPGTRLTVL.

The chain is built from TRBV30 and TRBJ1-2; D is unresolved. CDR1 and CDR2 from the germline V gene are GTSNPN and SVGIG (reference sequence). The CDR3 has 12 amino acids. V dropped 0 bases and J dropped 3 bases, with 5 bases sitting between them. The CDR3 DNA reads as TGTGCCTGGAGTGTGGGTTACTATGGCTACACCTTC. Translated, it gives CAWSVGYYGYTF. Full variable domain (outside the CDR3, taken from reference TRBV30 and TRBJ1-2): SQTIHQWPATLVQPVGSPLSLECTVEGTSNPNLYWYRQAAGRGLQLLFYSVGIGQISSEVPQNLSASRPQDRQFILSSKKLLLSDSGFYLCAWSVGYYGYTFGSGTRLTVV.

This clone occurred once. V and J are TRBV20-1 and TRBJ2-7; D not certain. This CDR3 contains 10 residues. Germline CDR1 DFQATT, CDR2 SNEGSKA (reference sequence). Between the trimmed V and J ends, which lost 4 bases and 2 bases, there was a span of 3 bases. The CDR3 coding sequence is TGCAGTGCTATTACCTACGAGCAGTACTTC. As protein: CSAITYEQYF.

This chain joins TRBV5-3 and TRBJ2-1, with TRBD2 matching over 8 bases. TRBV5-3 is designated an ORF whose function remains uncertain. This CDR3 comprises 15 residues. V was clipped by 0 bases and J by 2 bases; unmatched bases: 1. CDR3 nucleotides: TGTGCCAGAAGCTTGGTGCGGGGGGCCTACAATGAGCAGTTCTTC. It specifies CARSLVRGAYNEQFF.

This clone was detected once. The chain joins TRBV2 to TRBJ1-5, with TRBD1 identical over 9 bases. J lost 4 bases, V lost 5 bases, and 15 bases had no gene match. The CDR3 runs 18 residues. The V gene's germline CDR1 is SNHLY and CDR2 FYNNEI. The CDR3 here is CASSYSLGTGLENQPQHF. In DNA, the CDR3 is TGTGCCAGCAGTTATTCTTTGGGGACAGGGTTAGAGAATCAGCCCCAGCATTTT.

J is TRBJ2-4 and V is TRBV19; the D call may be TRBD1 or TRBD2 (5 bases each). Trimming shortened V by 4 bases and J by 11 bases, and 27 bases separated the two germline ends. Germline loops: CDR1 LNHDA, CDR2 SQIVND (reference sequence). The length of the CDR3 is 17 residues. The CDR3, as DNA: TGTGCCAGTAGTAAGGGTCAGGGAGTACTCCACCCCTATGTTCAGTACTTC. It translates to CASSKGQGVLHPYVQYF.

The gene calls are TRBV28 and TRBJ2-5, with 13 positions matching TRBD2. The CDR3 runs to 14 residues. Germline values: CDR1 MDHEN, CDR2 SYDVKM. V lost 4 bases, J lost 4 bases, and 0 bases stayed unmatched. Here the CDR3 DNA reads TGTGCCAGCAGTTGGACTAGCGGGAGAGAGACCCAGTACTTC. It encodes CASSWTSGRETQYF.

This sequence joins TRBV11-3 and TRBJ1-5, with D tentatively TRBD1 (5 bases). Germline CDR1 SGHNT, CDR2 YENEEA. Trimming stripped 0 bases from V and 0 bases from J, with 12 bases between. This CDR3 contains 17 residues. The DNA for the CDR3 is TGTGCCAGCAGCTTAGATCCCTGGGGGGATAGCAATCAGCCCCAGCATTTT. It translates to CASSLDPWGDSNQPQHF.

This rearrangement joins TRBV11-2 to TRBJ1-3; D is ambiguous. Germline CDR1 and CDR2: SGHAT and FQNNGV. CDR3 length equals 15 residues. The V gene lost 5 bases and the J gene lost 2 bases, with 13 bases spanning the gap. Here the CDR3 DNA reads TGTGCCAGCAGCCTAGCCCGCCTACCTGGAAACACCATATATTTT. The encoded protein is CASSLARLPGNTIYF.